Following are 24 T cell receptor beta chains from one sample sequenced in a study of T-cell memory formation after mild COVID-19. One entry per CDR3 protein results from TCRdb running MiXCR on the 5' RACE reads. Of fewer than 60,000 distinct CDR3 sequences in the sample, 12% were seen once. The sample was PBMCs or a T cell subset sorted from them (not recorded which). The receptors originated from a man aged 18 to 29 who had mild COVID-19 (a few samples of this study predate the infection). Cell type and time point are not known.

This clonotype was found many times. The rearrangement joins TRBV12-3 or TRBV12-4 to TRBJ2-5; 9 positions agree with TRBD2. This CDR3 has 14 residues. J gave up 3 bases and V 3 bases, and 2 bases lay outside the gene matches. The DNA for the CDR3 is TGTGCCAGCAGTTTCCGCGGGGGGGAAGAGACCCAGTACTTC. This gives the protein CASSFRGGEETQYF.

A few counts support this clonotype. This chain joins TRBV20-1 and TRBJ1-2; D gene uncertain. V was shortened by 4 bases and J by 5 bases, with 20 bases between the two germline ends. CDR3 length: 15 amino acids. The germline gives CDR1 DFQATT, CDR2 SNEGSKA (reference sequence). CDR3 nucleotides: TGCAGTGCTACTTCAGACCGTACCCACCTGTATGGCTACACCTTC. Translation: CSATSDRTHLYGYTF.

This clonotype showed up just a few times. The CDR3 reads CASSYPFAASGTMNTEAFF. Here the CDR3 DNA reads TGTGCCAGCAGTTACCCATTTGCGGCCTCTGGGACCATGAACACTGAAGCTTTCTTT. The gene calls are TRBV6-2 or TRBV6-3 and TRBJ1-1; possibly TRBD1 for D (5 bases). CDR3 length equals 19 residues. With 2 bases removed from V and 0 bases from J, the gap between germline ends came to 22 bases. CDR1 and CDR2 from the germline V gene are MNHEY and SVGEGT.

The chain uses TRBV28 and TRBJ2-5; no definite D call. Germline V CDR1 and CDR2: MDHEN, SYDVKM. V lost 5 bases, J lost 8 bases, and 15 bases lay in between. The CDR3 runs 13 residues. The CDR3 region is CASSETTRQTQYF. The CDR3 DNA reads as TGTGCCAGCAGTGAAACGACGCGGCAAACCCAGTACTTC.

The sample holds many counts of this clonotype. In DNA form, the CDR3 reads TGTGCCAGCAGCGCTAGAGCGGTCTCTAAGGCAGATACGCAGTATTTT. Translated, it gives CASSARAVSKADTQYF. The chain recombines TRBV7-9 with TRBJ2-3; TRBD2 is a possible D gene (5 bases). The CDR3 contains 16 residues. Germline V gene data show CDR1 as SEHNR and CDR2 as FQNEAQ (reference sequence). Trimming took off 5 bases at V and 4 bases at J, with 19 bases between the two ends.

V is TRBV25-1 and J is TRBJ2-2, with D maybe TRBD2 (5 bases). This CDR3 has 15 amino acids. Trimming removed 1 base at V and 2 bases at J, with 8 bases between. Per germline, CDR1 MGHDK and CDR2 SYGVNS. The chain's CDR3 is CASSESGINTGELFF. For the CDR3, the DNA is TGTGCCAGCAGTGAATCCGGGATAAACACCGGGGAGCTGTTTTTT.

This clonotype was observed a handful of times. The rearrangement joins TRBV7-9 to TRBJ2-4; D perhaps matches TRBD2 (5 bases). The V end lost 8 bases, the J end lost 3 bases, and 14 bases lay between the germline ends. The CDR3 covers 14 residues. The germline CDR1 and CDR2 sequences are SEHNR and FQNEAQ (reference sequence). CDR3 amino acids: CASRPSGSKNIQYF. The CDR3 DNA reads as TGTGCCAGCCGTCCCTCTGGGAGCAAAAACATTCAGTACTTC.

This clonotype has just a few counts. This chain connects TRBV6-5 to TRBJ1-2, with D unresolved. The V end was cut by 6 bases, the J end by 4 bases, with 12 bases between. The CDR3 contains 13 residues. CDR1 is MNHEY and CDR2 is SVGAGI in the germline V gene. In nucleotides, the CDR3 is TGTGCCAGCAGCCGACTTGGGAGCTATGGCTACACCTTC. Translated, it gives CASSRLGSYGYTF.

J is TRBJ2-2 and V is TRBV2, with TRBD2 identical over 8 bases. The CDR3 covers 16 residues. The V and J ends lost 3 bases and 7 bases, in that order; junction bases with no gene match: 10. Per the germline V gene, CDR1 is SNHLY and CDR2 is FYNNEI. The CDR3, as DNA: TGTGCCAGCAGTGAGATAGCGGGGTGGTCGGGCGGGGAGCTGTTTTTT. It specifies CASSEIAGWSGGELFF. The full variable domain, its missing parts supplied by reference TRBV2 and TRBJ2-2, is EPEVTQTPSHQVTQMGQEVILRCVPISNHLYFYWYRQILGQKVEFLVSFYNNEISEKSEIFDDQFSVERPDGSNFTLKIRSTKLEDSAMYFCASSEIAGWSGGELFFGEGSRLTVL.

This chain links TRBV29-1 with TRBJ1-2; unclear D gene. The CDR3 runs to 12 residues. CDR1 SQVTM and CDR2 ANQGSEA come from the germline V gene. V was trimmed by 8 bases and J by 3 bases, leaving 13 bases between them. The CDR3 sequence: CSCAEVHYGYTF. In DNA form, the CDR3 reads TGCAGCTGCGCAGAGGTTCACTATGGCTACACCTTC.

This clonotype was detected a few times. The chain recombines TRBV7-3 with TRBJ2-2; D not resolved. The CDR3 spans 16 residues. V shed 2 bases and J shed 1 base, with 11 bases lying between them. The germline gives CDR1 SGHTA, CDR2 FQGTGA. CDR3: CASSLPAEQNTGELFF. The CDR3 DNA follows: TGTGCCAGCAGCTTACCCGCCGAGCAGAACACCGGGGAGCTGTTTTTT.

This clonotype was counted only a few times. The genes are TRBV20-1 and TRBJ1-1; D gene uncertain. Trimming left V 1 base short and J 3 bases short, with 15 bases between. The CDR3 covers 15 residues. Germline V gene data show CDR1 as DFQATT and CDR2 as SNEGSKA (reference sequence). The CDR3 region is CSARGWRLGDTEAFF. For the CDR3, the DNA is TGCAGTGCTAGAGGTTGGCGACTGGGCGACACTGAAGCTTTCTTT.

The sample holds a few counts of this clonotype. The chain is built from TRBV15 and TRBJ2-2, with D perhaps TRBD1 (7 bases). Germline values: CDR1 LNHNV, CDR2 YYDKDF (reference sequence). This CDR3 comprises 16 residues. The V and J ends lost 2 bases and 6 bases respectively, with 16 bases between them. CDR3 DNA sequence: TGTGCCACCAGCAGATACACGCAGGGGGGCCCCGGGGAGCTGTTTTTT. Its protein is CATSRYTQGGPGELFF.

The gene calls are TRBV6-2 or TRBV6-3 and TRBJ2-7, with a weak D call TRBD1 (5 bases). The CDR3 is made up of 12 amino acids. CDR1 and CDR2 (germline): MNHEY, SVGEGT. Deletions cut 6 bases from V and 0 bases from J, with 6 bases between. The CDR3, as DNA: TGTGCCAGCAGGACAGACTCCTACGAGCAGTACTTC. The encoded protein is CASRTDSYEQYF.

This clonotype was found many times. V and J are TRBV11-2 and TRBJ2-3; 7 positions match TRBD1. Germline loops: CDR1 SGHAT, CDR2 FQNNGV. CDR3 length equals 14 residues. The junction had 5 bases not matched to a gene; V was cut back by 5 bases and J by 3 bases. DNA of the CDR3: TGTGCCAGCAGCCTACAGGGGTTTACAGATACGCAGTATTTT. This gives the protein CASSLQGFTDTQYF.

Comments on this clonotype: A much larger clone sits a single nucleotide away, making a read error possible. The rearrangement uses TRBV29-1 and TRBJ2-5, with a weak D call TRBD1 (6 bases). Trimming left V 0 bases short and J 5 bases short, with 16 bases between. Germline V gene data show CDR1 as SQVTM and CDR2 as ANQGSEA. The CDR3 is made up of 15 amino acids. CDR3 nucleotide sequence: TGCAGCGTTGAAGATACAGGGCGAGTTGTGGAGACCCAGTACTTC. This translates into CSVEDTGRVVETQYF.

There are many counts of this clonotype. This chain connects TRBV7-2 to TRBJ2-1; 8 nucleotides match TRBD1. J lost 6 bases, V lost 5 bases, and 12 bases had no gene match. The germline gives CDR1 SGHTA, CDR2 FQGNSA. The CDR3 runs to 16 residues. In DNA, the CDR3 is TGTGCCAGCAGCGACCAGCCAACAGGGACAGGCAATGAGCAGTTCTTC. Amino acids: CASSDQPTGTGNEQFF.

The rearrangement joins TRBV5-1 to TRBJ2-7, with no clear D. V shed 4 bases and J shed 1 base, with 12 bases lying between them. The CDR3 totals 14 residues. Germline V gene data show CDR1 as SGHRS and CDR2 as YFSETQ. CDR3 sequence reads: CASSLAGRSYEQYF. The CDR3, as DNA: TGCGCCAGCAGCCTGGCAGGCAGGTCCTACGAGCAGTACTTC.

This chain connects TRBV20-1 to TRBJ2-1, with D unclear. With 3 bases removed from V and 4 bases from J, the gap between germline ends came to 13 bases. This CDR3 contains 14 residues. Germline V gene lookup returns CDR1 DFQATT and CDR2 SNEGSKA (reference sequence). The CDR3 DNA sequence: TGCAGTGCTAGCACGGAAATCCATTACAATGAGCAGTTCTTC. Its protein product is CSASTEIHYNEQFF.

CDR3 sequence: CASSLGTGYTGELFF. The CDR3 nucleotides read TGTGCCAGCAGCTTAGGGACGGGGTACACCGGGGAGCTGTTTTTT. The chain recombines TRBV7-2 with TRBJ2-2, with D possibly matching TRBD2 (5 bases). V shed 1 base and J shed 3 bases, with 9 bases lying between them. This CDR3 region has 15 residues. CDR1 SGHTA and CDR2 FQGNSA come from the germline V gene.

This clonotype has a handful of counts. The chain couples TRBV12-3 or TRBV12-4 to TRBJ1-1; the match to TRBD1 covers 7 bases. Trimming took 7 bases from V and 4 from J; bases not matched to a gene: 6. The CDR3 contains 13 residues. The CDR3 sequence is CASTLQGSTEAFF. The CDR3 region has the DNA TGTGCCAGCACCCTACAGGGGAGCACTGAAGCTTTCTTT.

This clonotype was observed a few times. V is TRBV5-8 and J is TRBJ2-1, with D possibly being TRBD2 (7 bases). The CDR3 spans 14 residues. In germline, CDR1 is SGHTS, CDR2 YDEGEE. V lost 2 bases and J 8 bases, leaving 14 bases between the germline ends. Written as DNA, the CDR3 is TGTGCCAGCAGCTTAGGGAGGGGGGGCGATGAGCAGTTCTTC. The encoded protein is CASSLGRGGDEQFF.

The sample holds a few counts of this clonotype. The chain couples TRBV19 to TRBJ1-2; D is unclear. V lost 3 bases to trimming and J lost 4 bases, with 6 bases between them. The CDR3 sequence is 12 residues long. CDR1 is LNHDA, CDR2 SQIVND, per germline (reference sequence). The CDR3 DNA sequence: TGTGCCAGTAGTATTCGGAGCTATGGCTACACCTTC. It translates to CASSIRSYGYTF.

This clonotype was found many times. The chain recombines TRBV7-6 with TRBJ1-4, with D unclear. V lost 5 bases and J lost 2, with 0 bases in between. CDR3 length equals 11 residues. Germline V gene lookup returns CDR1 SGHVS and CDR2 FNYEAQ. CDR3 sequence: CASSTNEKLFF. The CDR3 DNA is TGTGCCAGCAGCACTAATGAAAAACTGTTTTTT.